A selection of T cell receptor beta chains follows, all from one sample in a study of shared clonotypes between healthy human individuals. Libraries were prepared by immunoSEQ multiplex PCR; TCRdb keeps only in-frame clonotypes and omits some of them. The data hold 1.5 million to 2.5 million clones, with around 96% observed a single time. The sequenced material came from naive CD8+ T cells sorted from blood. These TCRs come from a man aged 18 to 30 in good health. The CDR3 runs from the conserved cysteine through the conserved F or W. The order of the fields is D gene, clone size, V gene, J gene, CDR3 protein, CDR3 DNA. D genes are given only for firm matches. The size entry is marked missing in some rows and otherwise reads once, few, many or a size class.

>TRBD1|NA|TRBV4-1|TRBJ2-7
CASSLEDRVESYEQYF
TGCGCCAGCAGCCTCGAGGACAGGGTGGAGTCCTACGAGCAGTACTTC
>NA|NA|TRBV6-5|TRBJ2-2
CASSASGELFF
TGTGCCAGCAGCGCGTCGGGGGAGCTGTTTTTT
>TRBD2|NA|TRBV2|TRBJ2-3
CASSVAGGTRDTQYF
TGTGCCAGCAGTGTAGCGGGAGGGACACGGGATACGCAGTATTTT
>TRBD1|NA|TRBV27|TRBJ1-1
CASSLRGLDEAFF
TGTGCCAGCAGTTTAAGGGGGCTGGATGAAGCTTTCTTT
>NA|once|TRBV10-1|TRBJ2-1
CASSDGTYPYNEQFF
TGCGCCAGCAGTGATGGGACATACCCCTACAATGAGCAGTTCTTC
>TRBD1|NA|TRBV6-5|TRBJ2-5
CASRTGSHQETQYF
TGTGCCAGCAGGACAGGGAGTCACCAAGAGACCCAGTACTTC
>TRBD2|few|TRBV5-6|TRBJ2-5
CASSLEGGETQYF
TGTGCCAGCAGCTTGGAGGGAGGGGAGACCCAGTACTTC
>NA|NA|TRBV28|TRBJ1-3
CASSGPFGNTIYF
TGTGCCAGCAGTGGGCCGTTCGGAAACACCATATATTTT
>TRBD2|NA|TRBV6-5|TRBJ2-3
CASSYRLAVTDTQYF
TGTGCCAGCAGTTACAGACTAGCGGTCACAGATACGCAGTATTTT
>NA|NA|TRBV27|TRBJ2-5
CASSLSPGEVETQYF
TGTGCCAGCAGTTTGTCACCAGGGGAAGTAGAGACCCAGTACTTC
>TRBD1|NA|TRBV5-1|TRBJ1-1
CASSFEDRGGAEAFF
TGCGCCAGCAGCTTCGAGGACAGGGGTGGCGCTGAAGCTTTCTTT
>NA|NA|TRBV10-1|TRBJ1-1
CASSAYPGGDYTEAFF
TGCGCCAGCAGTGCATACCCGGGGGGAGATTACACTGAAGCTTTCTTT
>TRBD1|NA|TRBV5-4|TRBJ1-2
CASSYSGTGIYYGYTF
TGTGCCAGCAGCTATTCCGGGACAGGGATTTACTATGGCTACACCTTC
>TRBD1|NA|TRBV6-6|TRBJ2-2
CASSDPGQGPGELFF
TGTGCCAGCAGTGACCCGGGACAGGGTCCCGGGGAGCTGTTTTTT
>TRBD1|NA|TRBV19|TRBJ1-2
CATNDRGVYGYTF
TGTGCCACCAATGACAGGGGAGTTTATGGCTACACCTTC
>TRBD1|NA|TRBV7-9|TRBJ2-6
CASSPDRGSMAGANVLTF
TGTGCCAGCAGCCCGGACAGGGGGAGTATGGCTGGGGCCAACGTCCTGACTTTC
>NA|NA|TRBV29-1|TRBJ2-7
CSVESTLRGNEQYF
TGCAGCGTTGAATCCACCCTAAGGGGCAACGAGCAGTACTTC
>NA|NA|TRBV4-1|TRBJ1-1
CASSSRWNTEAFF
TGCGCCAGCAGCTCCAGGTGGAACACTGAAGCTTTCTTT
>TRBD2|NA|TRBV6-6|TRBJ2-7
CASSLTLAGGDEQYF
TGTGCCAGCAGCCTAACCTTAGCGGGAGGGGACGAGCAGTACTTC
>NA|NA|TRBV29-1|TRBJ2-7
CSVEGRLPGSSYEQYF
TGCAGCGTTGAAGGACGCCTCCCAGGGAGCTCCTACGAGCAGTACTTC
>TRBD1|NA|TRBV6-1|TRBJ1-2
CASSRLDRADYGYTF
TGTGCCAGCAGTAGATTAGACAGGGCGGATTATGGCTACACCTTC
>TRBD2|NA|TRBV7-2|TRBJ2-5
CASSTGLAVYGETQYF
TGTGCCAGCAGCACGGGACTAGCGGTGTATGGGGAGACCCAGTACTTC
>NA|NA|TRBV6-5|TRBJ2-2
CASSFYLTGELFF
TGTGCCAGCAGTTTTTACCTAACCGGGGAGCTGTTTTTT
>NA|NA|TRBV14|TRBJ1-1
CASTGVPGSTEAFF
TGTGCCAGCACTGGAGTCCCGGGGAGCACTGAAGCTTTCTTT
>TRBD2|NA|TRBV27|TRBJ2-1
CASSLIFAGGPNVNEQFF
TGTGCCAGCAGTTTAATATTTGCGGGAGGGCCAAACGTCAATGAGCAGTTCTTC
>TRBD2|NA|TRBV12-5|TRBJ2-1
CASGVTGLADEQFF
TGTGCTAGTGGCGTCACGGGACTAGCGGATGAGCAGTTCTTC
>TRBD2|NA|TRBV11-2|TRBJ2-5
CASSQPSGGDLWTQYF
TGTGCCAGCAGCCAACCGAGCGGGGGGGACCTGTGGACCCAGTACTTC
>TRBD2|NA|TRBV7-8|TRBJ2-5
CASSLTLLAGEGETQYF
TGTGCCAGCAGCTTAACCCTTCTAGCGGGAGAGGGAGAGACCCAGTACTTC
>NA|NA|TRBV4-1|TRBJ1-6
CASSQALRDSYNSPLHF
TGCGCCAGCAGCCAAGCTCTTCGAGATTCCTATAATTCACCCCTCCACTTT
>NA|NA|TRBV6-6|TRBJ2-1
CASSYLGYHGNEQFF
TGTGCCAGCAGTTACTTGGGATACCATGGGAATGAGCAGTTCTTC
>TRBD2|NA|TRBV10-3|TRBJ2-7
CAISERLAGAAEQYF
TGTGCCATCAGTGAACGACTAGCGGGAGCCGCCGAGCAGTACTTC
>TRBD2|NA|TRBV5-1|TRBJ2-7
CASSTGTSGSYEQYF
TGCGCCAGCAGCACCGGGACTAGCGGGAGCTACGAGCAGTACTTC
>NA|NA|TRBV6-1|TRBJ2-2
CASRAGLWDTGELFF
TGTGCCAGCCGGGCGGGGCTGTGGGACACCGGGGAGCTGTTTTTT
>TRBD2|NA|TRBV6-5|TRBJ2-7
CASSYSSGTSTEQYF
TGTGCCAGCAGTTACTCCTCCGGGACTAGCACCGAGCAGTACTTC
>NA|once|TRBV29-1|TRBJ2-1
CSVVWGIEQFF
TGCAGCGTTGTGTGGGGGATTGAGCAGTTCTTC
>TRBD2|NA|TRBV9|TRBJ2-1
CASSVDGTSGKQEQFF
TGTGCCAGCAGCGTAGATGGGACTAGCGGTAAACAGGAGCAGTTCTTC
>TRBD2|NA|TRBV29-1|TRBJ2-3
CSVDGWEGPDTQYF
TGCAGCGTTGATGGTTGGGAGGGCCCAGATACGCAGTATTTT
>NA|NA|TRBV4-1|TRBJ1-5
CASSQGWGNQPQHF
TGCGCCAGCAGCCAAGGCTGGGGGAATCAGCCCCAGCATTTT
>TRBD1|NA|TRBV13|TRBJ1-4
CASSERQGGEKLFF
TGTGCCAGCAGCGAGCGACAGGGGGGAGAAAAACTGTTTTTT
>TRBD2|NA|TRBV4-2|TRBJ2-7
CASSQLAGGSHEQYF
TGTGCCAGCAGCCAGCTAGCGGGGGGGTCCCACGAGCAGTACTTC
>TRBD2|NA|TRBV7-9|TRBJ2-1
CASSPPSLGGSYNEQFF
TGTGCCAGCAGCCCCCCGTCTCTGGGGGGGTCCTACAATGAGCAGTTCTTC
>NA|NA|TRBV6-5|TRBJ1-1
CASSYGGPTEAFF
TGTGCCAGCAGTTACGGAGGGCCAACTGAAGCTTTCTTT